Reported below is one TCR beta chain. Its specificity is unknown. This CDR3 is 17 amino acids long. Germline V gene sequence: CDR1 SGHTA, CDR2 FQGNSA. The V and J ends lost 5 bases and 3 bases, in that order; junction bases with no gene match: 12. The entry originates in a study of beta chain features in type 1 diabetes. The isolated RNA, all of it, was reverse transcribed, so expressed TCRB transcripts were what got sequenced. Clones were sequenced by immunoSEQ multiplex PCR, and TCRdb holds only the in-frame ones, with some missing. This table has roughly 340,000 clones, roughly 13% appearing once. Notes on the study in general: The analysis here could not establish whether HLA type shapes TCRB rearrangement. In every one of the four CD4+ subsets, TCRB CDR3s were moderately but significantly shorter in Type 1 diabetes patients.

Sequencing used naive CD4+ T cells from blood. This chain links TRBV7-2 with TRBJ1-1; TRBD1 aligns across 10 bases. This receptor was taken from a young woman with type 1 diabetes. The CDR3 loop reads CASSPRNPGTGDTEAFF. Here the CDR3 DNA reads TGTGCCAGCAGCCCGCGAAACCCCGGGACAGGGGACACTGAAGCTTTCTTT. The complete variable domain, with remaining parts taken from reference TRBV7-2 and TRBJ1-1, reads GAGVSQSPSNKVTEKGKDVELRCDPISGHTALYWYRQSLGQGLEFLIYFQGNSAPDKSGLPSDRFSAERTGGSVSTLTIQRTQQEDSAVYLCASSPRNPGTGDTEAFFGQGTRLTVV.